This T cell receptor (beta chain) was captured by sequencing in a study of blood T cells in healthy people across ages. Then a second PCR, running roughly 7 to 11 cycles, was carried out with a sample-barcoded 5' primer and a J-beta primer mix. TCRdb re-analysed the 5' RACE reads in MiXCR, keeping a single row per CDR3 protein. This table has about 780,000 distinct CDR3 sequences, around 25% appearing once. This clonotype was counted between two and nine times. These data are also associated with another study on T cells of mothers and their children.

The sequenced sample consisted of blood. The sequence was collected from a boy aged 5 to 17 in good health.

The CDR3 protein is CASSSSGETDTQYF. As DNA, the CDR3 is TGTGCCAGCAGTTCAAGCGGGGAAACAGATACGCAGTATTTT. The V call is TRBV6-2 or TRBV6-3, the J call TRBJ2-3, with TRBD2 identical over 7 bases. The CDR3 is 14 residues long. The V gene end was trimmed by 4 bases and the J gene end by 3 bases; junction bases not matched to a gene: 4. Germline CDR1 and CDR2: MNHEY and SVGEGT.